The source of this T cell receptor (beta chain) is a study of T cells in Graves' hyperthyroidism and ophthalmopathy. Trimming at V came to 3 bases and at J to 5 bases, leaving 6 bases not matched to a gene. The CDR3 loop spans 15 amino acids. Authors of the study amplified TCR beta CDR3 regions from RNA transcripts. First-round RT-PCR targeting the TCR CDR3 was performed with the HTBI primer set. TCRdb re-called the multiplex PCR reads through MiXCR, storing one row per CDR3 protein. The top ten clones hold 40% to 65% of a sample with roughly 200,000 distinct CDR3 sequences, less than 20% of them seen once. This clonotype was seen ten or more times.

The chain has TRBV12-3 or TRBV12-4 and TRBJ2-5; 10 bases align to TRBD2. Source material: blood. This sequence originates from a woman between 50 and 59 years old with Graves' hyperthyroidism. The CDR3 loop is CASSFPSGSWETQYF. For the CDR3, the DNA is TGTGCCAGCAGTTTCCCTAGCGGGAGCTGGGAGACCCAGTACTTC.